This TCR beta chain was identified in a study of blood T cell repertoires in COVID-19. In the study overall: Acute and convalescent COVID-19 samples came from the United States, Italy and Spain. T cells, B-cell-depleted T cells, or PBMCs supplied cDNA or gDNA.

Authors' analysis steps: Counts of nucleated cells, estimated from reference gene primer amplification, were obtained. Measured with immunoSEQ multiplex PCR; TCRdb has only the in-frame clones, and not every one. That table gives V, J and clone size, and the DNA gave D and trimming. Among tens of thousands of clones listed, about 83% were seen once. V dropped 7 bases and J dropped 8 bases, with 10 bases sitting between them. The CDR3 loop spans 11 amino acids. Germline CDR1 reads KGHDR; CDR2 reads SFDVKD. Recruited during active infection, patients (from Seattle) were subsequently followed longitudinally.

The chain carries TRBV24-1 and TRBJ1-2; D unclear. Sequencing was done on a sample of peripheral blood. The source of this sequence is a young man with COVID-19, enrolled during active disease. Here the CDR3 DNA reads TGTGCCACCAGCACAGTATCCGGCTACACCTTC. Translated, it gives CATSTVSGYTF.